This TCR beta chain was sequenced during a study of T cells after yellow fever vaccination. Study-level results: One caveat is that FACS-sorted repertoires could contain abundant clonotypes contaminating from the bulk population.

In its sample, this clonotype was seen many times. What it binds is unknown. The CDR3 totals 14 residues. Germline V gives CDR1 MNHEY, CDR2 SVGEGT. V lost 4 bases and J lost 1, with 10 bases in between. Template-switching 5'RACE yielded the TCR cDNA; a universal primer site and UMIs were added in the process. TCRdb reprocessed the 5' RACE reads via MiXCR and lists one record per CDR3 protein. The sample records about 140,000 distinct CDR3 sequences, under 8% being singletons. This sample comprised CD4+ T cells sorted from PBMCs, obtained 10 days after the yellow fever booster vaccination. The chain carries TRBV6-2 or TRBV6-3 and TRBJ1-1, with a weak D call TRBD1 (6 bases). This clonotype was sampled from a man aged 25 to 45 who received the YFV17D yellow fever vaccine. The CDR3 DNA reads as TGTGCCAGCAGTTGGCCGACAGGGAACACTGAAGCTTTCTTT. Its protein is CASSWPTGNTEAFF.